A selection of T cell receptor beta chains follows, all from one sample in a study of T cells in Graves' hyperthyroidism and ophthalmopathy. TCRdb recomputed calls from the multiplex PCR reads with MiXCR, one row per CDR3 protein. The table includes about 210,000 distinct CDR3 sequences, over 15% detected once. Source material: blood. These receptors were collected from a man aged 50 to 59 with Graves' hyperthyroidism. Both conserved end residues are part of each CDR3. The order of the fields is V gene, CDR3 protein.

v_gene: TRBV20-1
CDR3aa: CSARRSGGTYEQYF

v_gene: TRBV29-1
CDR3aa: CSVVASSETQYF

v_gene: TRBV28
CDR3aa: CASSSATPGKETQYF

v_gene: TRBV4-1
CDR3aa: CASSRANRPGGEAFF

v_gene: TRBV5-1
CDR3aa: CASSLGQGEEGYTF

v_gene: TRBV6-1
CDR3aa: CASGKQGGTEAFF

v_gene: TRBV24-1
CDR3aa: CATSDPRLGSNQPQHF

v_gene: TRBV5-1
CDR3aa: CASSWTGSDEKLFF

v_gene: TRBV6-1
CDR3aa: CATSWGDPAEAFF

v_gene: TRBV2
CDR3aa: CASSKEGGGNDYGYTF

v_gene: TRBV7-6
CDR3aa: CASRDREVCYTF

v_gene: TRBV19
CDR3aa: CASSWSSSYNEQFF

v_gene: TRBV27
CDR3aa: CASSSRRIPSYEQYF

v_gene: TRBV7-3
CDR3aa: CASSLFRGTGANEQFF

v_gene: TRBV18
CDR3aa: CASSPPRPVADTIYF

v_gene: TRBV5-1
CDR3aa: CASKISGPTDTQYF

v_gene: TRBV29-1
CDR3aa: CSVSSGVGDTIYF

v_gene: TRBV20-1
CDR3aa: CSARVGWQPQHF

v_gene: TRBV7-3
CDR3aa: CASSLNVGPSTGELFF

v_gene: TRBV6-1
CDR3aa: CASSPREGTQYF

v_gene: TRBV28
CDR3aa: CASSLSGLKFF

v_gene: TRBV25-1
CDR3aa: CASSESSGAGNTIYF

v_gene: TRBV20-1
CDR3aa: CSARVGGGETQYF

v_gene: TRBV6-2/TRBV6-3
CDR3aa: CASSPQGNYGYTF

v_gene: TRBV12-3/TRBV12-4
CDR3aa: CASSLRSVNEQFF

v_gene: TRBV30
CDR3aa: CAWSLGGGGETQYF

v_gene: TRBV2
CDR3aa: CASNEAMGITQYF

v_gene: TRBV9
CDR3aa: CASSVGTGGPYEQYF

v_gene: TRBV7-3
CDR3aa: CASSLAFGDTDTQYF

v_gene: TRBV28
CDR3aa: CASSRSGSGVTNGEQFF

v_gene: TRBV20-1
CDR3aa: CSASQLSGQAYEQYF

v_gene: TRBV7-9
CDR3aa: CASSPLAGAGDTQYF

v_gene: TRBV29-1
CDR3aa: CSVWDRGPPNYGYTF

v_gene: TRBV30
CDR3aa: CAWRDWNEQFF

v_gene: TRBV15
CDR3aa: CATSRFDQGPEASF

v_gene: TRBV7-2
CDR3aa: CASSLFTSQETQYF

v_gene: TRBV30
CDR3aa: CAWSATGVEQYF

v_gene: TRBV6-1
CDR3aa: CAIPPKGGSRQETQYF

v_gene: TRBV20-1
CDR3aa: CSAKRSGTSGIEQFF

v_gene: TRBV5-1
CDR3aa: CASTVGNTEAFF